This note documents a single T cell receptor (beta chain) sequence. These data come from a study of technical replicates of blood from several donors. CDR3 length equals 15 residues. The V gene lost 4 bases and the J gene lost 3 bases, with 14 bases spanning the gap. Looked up from germline, CDR1 is SGHVS and CDR2 is FNYEAQ. Using immunoSEQ multiplex PCR, the repertoire was profiled, and TCRdb retains in-frame clones only, with some absent. Of about 73,000 clones listed, 90% were seen once; the top ten hold approximately 4.6%. This chain joins TRBV7-6 and TRBJ2-3; D unresolved. This receptor was taken from a human donor in good health. Some clones in this sample may be carry-over from other donors' samples. Sequenced: PBMCs. CDR3 sequence reads: CASSYYSFRTDTQYF. The CDR3 coding sequence is TGTGCCAGCAGCTATTACAGTTTTAGAACAGATACGCAGTATTTT.